Listed here is a single T cell receptor (beta chain). This specimen comes from a study of blood T cell repertoires in COVID-19. Study at large: COVID-19 samples collected from the United States, Italy and Spain covered acute and convalescent phases. From T cells, B-cell-depleted T cells, or PBMCs came the material, which was cDNA or gDNA.

CDR1 and CDR2 (germline): SGHAT, FQNNGV. The J segment lost 4 bases and the V segment lost 5 bases, leaving 7 bases of the junction unmatched. The CDR3 loop spans 15 amino acids. In the authors' methods: Reference gene primer amplification gave estimated nucleated cell counts. Sequencing used immunoSEQ multiplex PCR; TCRdb keeps in-frame clones, though not all of them. V and J calls and clone size come straight from that table; D and trimming were deduced from the DNA. This table holds 40,000 to 55,000 clones, more than 70% found once. The receptor was derived from a man in his fifties with active COVID-19. The sample consisted of peripheral blood. J is TRBJ1-4 and V is TRBV11-2, with 7 bases aligning to TRBD1. CDR3 sequence reads: CASSRSGTVNEKLFF. CDR3 in DNA: TGTGCCAGCAGCCGATCCGGGACAGTTAATGAAAAACTGTTTTTT.